This T cell receptor (beta chain) was sequenced for a study of patients and donors after allogeneic stem cell transplantation. From germline, CDR1 is ENHRY and CDR2 SYGVKD. With 6 bases clipped from V and 5 bases from J, the junction kept 5 bases outside the gene matches. This CDR3 is built from 15 residues. This clonotype has at least ten counts. TCRdb analysed the RT-PCR reads with MiXCR anew, one entry per CDR3 protein. The sample lists hundreds of thousands of distinct CDR3 sequences, 16% occurring once. The sequence came from a human donor who was either an allogeneic HSCT recipient or a stem cell or donor lymphocyte infusion donor (not recorded which). It is not recorded whose cells these are; they may come from a transplant donor. The sample comprised blood, either unsorted or a sorted T cell fraction (not recorded which). The chain recombines TRBV10-3 with TRBJ2-3; 13 bases line up with TRBD2. The CDR3 here is CAISGLAGARDTQYF. The CDR3 coding sequence is TGTGCCATCAGCGGACTAGCGGGGGCACGAGATACGCAGTATTTT.